The rows below give T cell receptor beta chains drawn from one sample of a study of shared clonotypes between healthy human individuals. The protocol was immunoSEQ multiplex PCR, while the TCRdb copy is restricted to in-frame clones and leaves out a portion. The data hold hundreds of thousands of clones, with approximately 95% observed a single time. Sequenced: naive CD8+ T cells sorted from blood. The receptors shown here come from a woman in her 30s in good health. Both conserved end residues are part of each CDR3. The D gene is left open where the match is weak. A clone size is listed for some rows: how often the clone was seen (once, few, many), or a class if it is expanded.

CDR3 protein,CDR3 DNA,D gene,J gene,clone size,V gene
CASSYNGRNEQYF,TGTGCCAGCAGTTATAATGGACGTAACGAGCAGTACTTC,NA,TRBJ2-7,NA,TRBV28
CASRTHEGSYEQYF,TGTGCCAGCAGAACACACGAAGGATCCTACGAGCAGTACTTC,NA,TRBJ2-7,NA,TRBV11-2
CASSFGTAYGYTF,TGTGCCAGCAGCTTCGGGACAGCATATGGCTACACCTTC,TRBD1,TRBJ1-2,NA,TRBV6-5
CASSEGQTYEQYF,TGTGCCAGCAGTGAGGGGCAGACCTACGAGCAGTACTTC,NA,TRBJ2-7,once,TRBV2
CASSGGQHANTGELFF,TGTGCCAGCAGTGGGGGACAGCATGCGAACACCGGGGAGCTGTTTTTT,TRBD1,TRBJ2-2,NA,TRBV6-1
CATSRVLGLAGYNEQFF,TGTGCCACCAGCAGAGTACTAGGACTAGCGGGTTACAATGAGCAGTTCTTC,TRBD2,TRBJ2-1,NA,TRBV15
CATASNQETQYF,TGTGCCACTGCCTCAAACCAAGAGACCCAGTACTTC,NA,TRBJ2-5,NA,TRBV6-5
CASTPGGNNQPQHF,TGTGCCAGTACTCCGGGGGGGAACAATCAGCCCCAGCATTTT,NA,TRBJ1-5,NA,TRBV19
CASTQGLAISYEQYF,TGTGCCAGCACCCAGGGGCTAGCGATATCCTACGAGCAGTACTTC,NA,TRBJ2-7,NA,TRBV28
CASSLTGTSGRAVEEQYF,TGCGCCAGCAGCTTGACCGGGACTAGCGGGAGGGCGGTGGAAGAGCAGTACTTC,TRBD2,TRBJ2-7,NA,TRBV5-1
CASSFWDTEAFF,TGTGCCAGCAGCTTCTGGGACACTGAAGCTTTCTTT,NA,TRBJ1-1,NA,TRBV11-2
CASSLRLRQSASLQETQYF,TGTGCCAGCAGCTTAAGGCTAAGGCAGAGCGCCTCCCTCCAAGAGACCCAGTACTTC,NA,TRBJ2-5,NA,TRBV11-2
CASSPTSGSPNEQFF,TGTGCCAGCAGTCCTACTAGCGGGAGCCCCAATGAGCAGTTCTTC,TRBD2,TRBJ2-1,NA,TRBV7-9
CASSLKDRGGGGYTF,TGTGCCAGCAGCCTAAAGGACAGGGGAGGCGGTGGCTACACCTTC,TRBD1,TRBJ1-2,NA,TRBV7-9
CASSMGEGYQPQHF,TGTGCCAGTAGTATGGGGGAGGGGTATCAGCCCCAGCATTTT,NA,TRBJ1-5,NA,TRBV19
CASSLALGFEGAYEQYF,TGTGCCAGCAGCTTAGCGCTGGGGTTCGAGGGGGCCTACGAGCAGTACTTC,NA,TRBJ2-7,once,TRBV7-9
CASSSTGNINYGYTF,TGTGCCAGTAGTTCGACGGGAAATATTAACTATGGCTACACCTTC,NA,TRBJ1-2,NA,TRBV19
CASRPQGAGYGYTF,TGTGCCAGCAGACCTCAGGGGGCAGGGTATGGCTACACCTTC,TRBD1,TRBJ1-2,NA,TRBV27
CASSQTRTGGVYSNQPQHF,TGTGCCAGCAGCCAAACGAGGACAGGGGGCGTCTATAGCAATCAGCCCCAGCATTTT,TRBD1,TRBJ1-5,NA,TRBV2
CASSARGTGATDTQYF,TGTGCCAGCAGTGCTAGAGGGACAGGGGCGACAGATACGCAGTATTTT,TRBD1,TRBJ2-3,NA,TRBV6-1
CASSGGQAKLEYEQYF,TGTGCCAGCAGTGGGGGACAGGCAAAACTGGAATACGAGCAGTACTTC,TRBD1,TRBJ2-7,NA,TRBV28
CASSPPWGQLSYNEQFF,TGTGCCAGCAGCCCCCCTTGGGGACAACTCTCCTACAATGAGCAGTTCTTC,NA,TRBJ2-1,NA,TRBV14
CASSLGQASSYNEQFF,TGCGCCAGCAGCTTGGGTCAGGCTAGTTCCTACAATGAGCAGTTCTTC,NA,TRBJ2-1,NA,TRBV5-1
CASSQGAAGEQYF,TGCGCCAGCAGCCAAGGCGCCGCGGGGGAGCAGTACTTC,NA,TRBJ2-7,NA,TRBV4-1
CASSATGGDTEAFF,TGTGCCAGCAGCGCGACCGGGGGGGACACTGAAGCTTTCTTT,NA,TRBJ1-1,NA,TRBV13
CASSQEGNNNEQFF,TGTGCCAGCAGCCAAGAGGGAAACAACAATGAGCAGTTCTTC,NA,TRBJ2-1,NA,TRBV4-2
CASHFGRTNTGELFF,TGTGCCAGCCATTTCGGGAGGACGAACACCGGGGAGCTGTTTTTT,TRBD2,TRBJ2-2,NA,TRBV28
CASSSGTGPSYEQYF,TGTGCCAGTAGTTCCGGGACAGGACCCTCCTACGAGCAGTACTTC,TRBD1,TRBJ2-7,NA,TRBV19
CASSQEDWEGNEKLFF,TGTGCCAGCAGCCAAGAGGATTGGGAGGGTAATGAAAAACTGTTTTTT,NA,TRBJ1-4,NA,TRBV4-2
CASSFSGTDPYEQYF,TGTGCCAGCAGTTTCTCCGGGACGGACCCCTACGAGCAGTACTTC,NA,TRBJ2-7,NA,TRBV5-6
CASAVGYEQYF,TGTGCCAGCGCCGTCGGGTACGAGCAGTACTTC,NA,TRBJ2-7,NA,TRBV2
CASSLAGPEQFF,TGTGCCAGCAGCCTGGCCGGCCCTGAGCAGTTCTTC,NA,TRBJ2-1,once,TRBV7-9
CASSLIAPPEYNEQFF,TGCGCCAGCAGCTTGATAGCGCCGCCGGAATACAATGAGCAGTTCTTC,NA,TRBJ2-1,NA,TRBV5-1
CASSNRDPTEAFF,TGTGCCAGCAGCAACAGGGACCCCACTGAAGCTTTCTTT,NA,TRBJ1-1,NA,TRBV7-2
CASSLGNTGELFF,TGTGCCAGCAGCTTGGGCAACACCGGGGAGCTGTTTTTT,NA,TRBJ2-2,NA,TRBV5-6
CASSPGPPYNEQFF,TGTGCCAGCAGCCCGGGTCCCCCCTACAATGAGCAGTTCTTC,NA,TRBJ2-1,once,TRBV7-9
CASSLDLRETQYF,TGTGCCAGCAGCTTAGATTTACGGGAGACCCAGTACTTC,NA,TRBJ2-5,NA,TRBV7-9
CASSLVALTDTQYF,TGCGCCAGCAGCTTGGTAGCGCTCACAGATACGCAGTATTTT,NA,TRBJ2-3,NA,TRBV5-1
CASSTYLDSTIYF,TGTGCCAGCAGCACCTACCTTGATAGCACCATATATTTT,NA,TRBJ1-3,NA,TRBV7-3
CASSLARSKATIEQYF,TGTGCCAGCAGCTTAGCGCGCAGTAAAGCTACGATAGAGCAGTACTTC,NA,TRBJ2-7,NA,TRBV7-8
CASSFAGSGYNEQFF,TGTGCCAGCAGTTTTGCCGGGAGTGGGTACAATGAGCAGTTCTTC,NA,TRBJ2-1,NA,TRBV27
CASSSGILGGEKLFF,TGTGCCAGCAGTTCGGGAATCCTGGGGGGGGAAAAACTGTTTTTT,NA,TRBJ1-4,NA,TRBV28
CASSERLPGQGGEQYF,TGTGCCAGCAGTGAGCGTTTACCGGGACAGGGTGGGGAGCAGTACTTC,TRBD1,TRBJ2-7,NA,TRBV2
CASSLQGGISTEAFF,TGTGCCAGCAGTTTACAGGGGGGTATTTCCACTGAAGCTTTCTTT,TRBD1,TRBJ1-1,NA,TRBV28
CASSEARYREDSNTEAFF,TGTGCCAGCAGTGAAGCGCGGTATCGGGAGGATTCGAACACTGAAGCTTTCTTT,NA,TRBJ1-1,NA,TRBV2